Described below is a single T cell receptor (beta chain) sequence and its context. Its target is unknown. The length of the CDR3 is 11 residues. The V end was cut by 7 bases, the J end by 3 bases, with 6 bases between. Germline CDR1 is SGHAT and CDR2 is FQNNGV. This entry is derived from a study of CD8 T cells in Susac syndrome. From blood CD8+ and CD4+ T cells, TCR beta sequences were generated. Negative isolation was used for CD8+ and CD4+ T cells, and FACS enrichment was applied to TEMRA cells. The study, taken as a whole, reports: It was acknowledged in the study that the number of individuals who were included in its TCR sequencing and HLA analysis was relatively small.

An amount of RNA that ranged from roughly 0.5 to 1 ug was reverse transcribed with random hexamers. TCRdb analysed the immunoSEQ multiplex PCR reads with MiXCR anew, one entry per CDR3 protein. The sample includes roughly 190,000 distinct CDR3 sequences, approximately 93% seen only once; the top ten take roughly 0.096%. Specimen: CD4+ T cells from PBMCs. The receptor was derived from a human donor in good health. The chain carries TRBV11-2 and TRBJ2-5; D not certain. CDR3: CASTPKETQYF. In nucleotides, the CDR3 is TGTGCCAGCACCCCAAAAGAGACCCAGTACTTC.